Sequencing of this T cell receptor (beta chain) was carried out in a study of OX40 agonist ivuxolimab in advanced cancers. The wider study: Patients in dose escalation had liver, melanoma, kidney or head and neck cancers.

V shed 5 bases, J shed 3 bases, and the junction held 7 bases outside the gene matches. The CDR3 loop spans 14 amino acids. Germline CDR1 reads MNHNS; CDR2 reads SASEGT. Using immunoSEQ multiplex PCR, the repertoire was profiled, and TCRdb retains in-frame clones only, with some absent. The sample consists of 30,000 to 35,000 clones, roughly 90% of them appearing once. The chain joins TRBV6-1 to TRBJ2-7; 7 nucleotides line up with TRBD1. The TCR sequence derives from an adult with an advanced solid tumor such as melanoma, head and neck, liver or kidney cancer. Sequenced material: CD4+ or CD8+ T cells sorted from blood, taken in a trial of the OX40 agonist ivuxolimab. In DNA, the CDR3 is TGTGCCAGCAGTCACAGGGACAGAGGCTACGAGCAGTACTTC. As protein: CASSHRDRGYEQYF.